One T cell receptor beta chain is described in this entry. The CDR3 spans 15 residues. Losses at the gene ends were 6 bases for V and 2 bases for J; bases not matched to a gene: 4. The germline gives CDR1 MNHEY, CDR2 SVGAGI. This entry comes from a study of OX40 agonist ivuxolimab in advanced cancers. Study context: Ivuxolimab, an antibody acting as an agonist of OX40 (CD134), was used to treat patients.

Method: immunoSEQ multiplex PCR; TCRdb's copy keeps in-frame clones and lacks some. The repertoire includes about 79,000 clones, roughly 88% of them detected once, and around 4.3% sits in the top ten. The source was CD4+ or CD8+ T cells sorted from blood, collected in a trial of the OX40 agonist ivuxolimab. The rearrangement uses TRBV6-5 and TRBJ2-5, with 12 bases matching TRBD1. This clonotype was obtained from an adult with an advanced solid tumor such as melanoma, head and neck, liver or kidney cancer. The CDR3 DNA follows: TGTGCCAGCAGGCCGGGACAGGGGGCTCAAGAGACCCAGTACTTC. Translation gives CASRPGQGAQETQYF.